A single sample gave rise to the 26 T cell receptor beta chains below, sequenced in a study of T cell repertoires in cytomegalovirus infection. TCRdb re-called the reads through MiXCR, storing one row per CDR3 protein. The repertoire holds fewer than 700,000 distinct CDR3 sequences, with approximately 25% as singletons. The sample taken for sequencing was CD8+ T cells from PBMCs. The receptor source for this set is a human donor in good health (CMV status not recorded). Some clones in this sample may be carry-over from other donors' samples.

The rearrangement joins TRBV2 to TRBJ2-7; D may be TRBD2 (6 bases). Trimming took 7 bases from V and 0 from J, leaving 13 bases between them. This CDR3 spans 14 amino acids. Germline values: CDR1 SNHLY, CDR2 FYNNEI. The CDR3 loop reads CASTPGLSSYEQYF. The CDR3 DNA reads as TGTGCCAGCACCCCGGGACTCAGCTCCTACGAGCAGTACTTC.

The chain employs TRBV29-1 and TRBJ2-1; TRBD2 matches at 11 bases. The CDR3 contains 15 residues. The germline CDR1 and CDR2 sequences are SQVTM and ANQGSEA. Trimming removed 4 bases from V and 6 bases from J; junction bases left unmatched: 8. The CDR3 nucleotides are TGCAGCGTTGCATTAGCGGGGGGGCCGTCCAATGAGCAGTTCTTC. It specifies CSVALAGGPSNEQFF.

The V call is TRBV29-1, the J call TRBJ1-2; a weak D match, TRBD1 (6 bases). Germline V lookup: CDR1 SQVTM, CDR2 ANQGSEA. Trimming left V 5 bases short and J 8 bases short, with 18 bases between. CDR3 size: 13 residues. The CDR3 spells CSVPWGAPRGYTF. The CDR3 DNA follows: TGCAGCGTTCCATGGGGGGCACCTCGGGGCTACACCTTC.

CDR3 sequence (DNA): TGTGCCAGCAACGCGGACAGGTTAGAACTGTTTTTT. It specifies CASNADRLELFF. The chain recombines TRBV7-9 with TRBJ1-4; 7 nucleotides agree with TRBD1. Germline loops: CDR1 SEHNR, CDR2 FQNEAQ (reference sequence). This CDR3 has 12 amino acids. The V segment lost 7 bases and the J segment 12 bases; nucleotides outside the gene matches: 8.

The sample holds many counts of this clonotype. The gene calls are TRBV7-2 and TRBJ2-1, with 8 bases aligning to TRBD2. Germline V CDR1 and CDR2: SGHTA, FQGNSA. After removal of 5 bases from V and 5 bases from J, the junction contained 8 bases not matched to a gene. The CDR3 has 15 amino acids. The CDR3 sequence is CASSTWAGGDNEQFF. CDR3 DNA sequence: TGTGCCAGCAGCACCTGGGCGGGGGGTGACAATGAGCAGTTCTTC.

This clonotype occurred many times. The chain employs TRBV7-2 and TRBJ1-1; 8 bases fit TRBD1. The CDR3 loop spans 15 amino acids. Germline V CDR1 and CDR2: SGHTA, FQGNSA. V lost 7 bases, J lost 4 bases, and 11 bases stayed unmatched. The CDR3 nucleotides read TGTGCCAGCACCTTGAGGACAGGGATCATCACTGAAGCTTTCTTT. It yields the protein CASTLRTGIITEAFF.

This clonotype showed up many times. The chain combines TRBV28 with TRBJ1-2; tentatively, D is TRBD1 (5 bases). V was clipped by 6 bases and J by 3 bases, with 14 bases between them. Germline V CDR1 and CDR2: MDHEN, SYDVKM. The CDR3 loop spans 14 amino acids. In nucleotides, the CDR3 is TGTGCCAGCAGGCATCAGGGATCGGACTATGGCTACACCTTC. The encoded protein is CASRHQGSDYGYTF.

This clonotype showed up many times. This chain joins TRBV7-9 and TRBJ2-2, with D uncertain. The CDR3 is 13 residues long. Germline V gene lookup returns CDR1 SEHNR and CDR2 FQNEAQ (reference sequence). The V end lost 3 bases, the J end lost 5 bases, and 7 bases lay between the germline ends. The CDR3 coding sequence is TGTGCCAGCAGCTTTCCCGGGACCGGGGAGCTGTTTTTT. Translation gives CASSFPGTGELFF. Variable domain in full (rest from reference TRBV7-9 and TRBJ2-2): DTGVSQNPRHKITKRGQNVTFRCDPISEHNRLYWYRQTLGQGPEFLTYFQNEAQLEKSRLLSDRFSAERPKGSFSTLEIQRTEQGDSAMYLCASSFPGTGELFFGEGSRLTVL.

At least ten counts were recorded for this clonotype. The J gene is TRBJ2-1, the V gene TRBV7-2; TRBD1 aligns across 8 bases. The CDR3 is 10 residues long. The junction had 1 base not matched to a gene; V was cut back by 8 bases and J by 10 bases. Germline assignment: CDR1 SGHTA and CDR2 FQGNSA. CDR3 in DNA: TGTGCCAGCGGACAGGGAGAGCAGTTCTTC. This translates into CASGQGEQFF.

With regard to this clonotype: One junction end does not reproduce the germline sequence, and a read error may be involved. The chain is built from TRBV11-1 and TRBJ2-1, with D possibly matching TRBD1 (6 bases). Germline lookup yields CDR1 SGHAT and CDR2 FQDESV (reference sequence). This CDR3 is built from 14 residues. The CDR3 DNA follows: TGTGCCAGCAGCTTAGTGGGGGCGGACAATGGGCAGTTCTTC. It is translated as CASSLVGADNGQFF.

There are a few counts of this clonotype. This chain links TRBV6-5 with TRBJ2-5, with 11 bases identical to TRBD1. The CDR3 runs 16 residues. Germline V gene lookup returns CDR1 MNHEY and CDR2 SVGAGI. Trimming took 0 bases from V and 4 from J; bases not matched to a gene: 4. CDR3 region: CASSYSGTGGRETQYF. For the CDR3, the DNA is TGTGCCAGCAGTTACTCCGGGACAGGGGGTAGAGAGACCCAGTACTTC.

The sample holds a few counts of this clonotype. The chain carries TRBV2 and TRBJ2-5, with D maybe TRBD2 (6 bases). The CDR3 length is 14 residues. Germline assignment: CDR1 SNHLY and CDR2 FYNNEI. V shed 8 bases and J shed 2 bases, with 15 bases lying between them. The DNA for the CDR3 is TGTGCCAGCTGGGGGGAGGAACTACAAGAGACCCAGTACTTC. Protein: CASWGEELQETQYF.

Many counts were recorded for this clonotype. The V and J genes are TRBV15 and TRBJ2-2; D is unresolved. The V gene lost 0 bases and the J gene lost 0 bases, with 11 bases spanning the gap. CDR1 LNHNV and CDR2 YYDKDF come from the germline V gene (reference sequence). This CDR3 has 17 residues. CDR3 in amino acids: CATSRDRVATNTGELFF. The CDR3 coding sequence is TGTGCCACCAGCAGAGATCGCGTTGCCACGAACACCGGGGAGCTGTTTTTT.

J is TRBJ1-1 and V is TRBV2, with D uncertain. Germline V gene sequence: CDR1 SNHLY, CDR2 FYNNEI. This CDR3 region has 12 residues. The V gene lost 3 bases and the J gene lost 4 bases, with 6 bases spanning the gap. The CDR3 coding sequence is TGTGCCAGCAGTGATGGGGTCACTGAAGCTTTCTTT. Translation: CASSDGVTEAFF.

This clonotype was counted at least ten times. This chain uses TRBV28 with TRBJ1-1; D remains unclear. Per germline, CDR1 MDHEN and CDR2 SYDVKM. V was shortened by 2 bases and J by 2 bases, with 15 bases between the two germline ends. The CDR3 consists of 16 residues. The DNA for the CDR3 is TGTGCCAGCAGTTTAAGAGGTGATTCAAGAAACACTGAAGCTTTCTTT. As protein: CASSLRGDSRNTEAFF.

This clonotype was seen repeatedly, ten times or more. The chain employs TRBV7-9 and TRBJ2-1; D uncertain. The V end lost 6 bases, the J end lost 0 bases, and 15 bases lay between the germline ends. This CDR3 spans 16 amino acids. CDR1 and CDR2 from the germline V gene are SEHNR and FQNEAQ (reference sequence). The CDR3 nucleotides read TGTGCCAGCAGAGCTACTTGGAGAAGCTCCTACAATGAGCAGTTCTTC. Its translation: CASRATWRSSYNEQFF.

V is TRBV7-9 and J is TRBJ2-2; unclear D gene. CDR3 size: 15 residues. The germline V and J ends were trimmed by 4 bases and 0 bases, with 9 bases remaining between them. CDR1 is SEHNR and CDR2 is FQNEAQ in the germline V gene (reference sequence). Here the CDR3 reads CASSSPRSNTGELFF. CDR3 nucleotide sequence: TGTGCCAGCAGCTCCCCCCGATCGAACACCGGGGAGCTGTTTTTT.

The chain joins TRBV2 to TRBJ2-7, with 7 bases aligning to TRBD1. Germline V gene lookup returns CDR1 SNHLY and CDR2 FYNNEI. The J segment lost 3 bases and the V segment lost 6 bases, leaving 17 bases of the junction unmatched. The CDR3 runs to 17 residues. The CDR3, as DNA: TGTGCCAGCAGGGAAAACCGGGACAGCCCAGGGAGCTACGAGCAGTACTTC. The encoded protein is CASRENRDSPGSYEQYF.

The chain joins TRBV6-2 or TRBV6-3 to TRBJ1-5, with D perhaps TRBD1 (5 bases). The CDR3 loop spans 14 amino acids. Germline CDR1 reads MNHEY; CDR2 reads SVGEGT. V was trimmed by 2 bases and J by 9 bases, leaving 14 bases between them. DNA for the CDR3: TGTGCCAGCAGTTACCTATCCTCAGGGTGGCCCCAGCATTTT. It encodes CASSYLSSGWPQHF.

The chain uses TRBV6-5 and TRBJ2-2; D is undetermined. V lost 2 bases to trimming and J lost 4 bases, with 11 bases between them. There are 15 residues in the CDR3. Germline V gives CDR1 MNHEY, CDR2 SVGAGI. Written as DNA, the CDR3 is TGTGCCAGCAGTTACGCGAAGGGTCGCACCGGGGAGCTGTTTTTT. Its protein product is CASSYAKGRTGELFF.

This clonotype was recorded at least ten times. The chain combines TRBV2 with TRBJ2-1, with a weak D call TRBD2 (5 bases). Germline loops: CDR1 SNHLY, CDR2 FYNNEI. V shed 3 bases and J shed 6 bases, with 15 bases lying between them. The CDR3 has 15 residues. The CDR3 DNA sequence: TGTGCCAGCAGTGAGGACGGGATGGGGTCCAATGAGCAGTTCTTC. Its protein product is CASSEDGMGSNEQFF.

The rearrangement links TRBV19 to TRBJ1-6; no clear D. Germline CDR1 and CDR2: LNHDA and SQIVND (reference sequence). V was trimmed by 3 bases and J by 10 bases, leaving 7 bases between them. The CDR3 has 12 residues. For the CDR3, the DNA is TGTGCCAGTAGTATTATTGGGTCACCCCTCCACTTT. It is translated as CASSIIGSPLHF.

This clonotype was counted once. V is TRBV2 and J is TRBJ2-5; 7 bases align to TRBD1. The germline gives CDR1 SNHLY, CDR2 FYNNEI. J was trimmed by 2 bases and V by 11 bases; bases with no gene match: 5. The CDR3 extends over 12 amino acids. In DNA, the CDR3 is TGTGCCGGCCAGGGGGATCAAGAGACCCAGTACTTC. Amino acids: CAGQGDQETQYF. The entire variable domain, with the rest obtained from reference TRBV2 and TRBJ2-5, is as follows: EPEVTQTPSHQVTQMGQEVILRCVPISNHLYFYWYRQILGQKVEFLVSFYNNEISEKSEIFDDQFSVERPDGSNFTLKIRSTKLEDSAMYFCAGQGDQETQYFGPGTRLLVL.

Notes on this clonotype: A much larger clonotype is one base distant, so this may be a read error. V and J are TRBV6-6 and TRBJ1-1; D might be TRBD1 (6 bases). Germline V gives CDR1 MNHNY, CDR2 SVGAGI (reference sequence). This CDR3 comprises 15 residues. The V end was cut by 2 bases, the J end by 1 base, with 11 bases between. The CDR3 DNA sequence: TGTGCCAGCAGTTACGGGGGCGGGGGGAACACTGAAGCTTTCTTT. This sequence encodes CASSYGGGGNTEAFF.

This clonotype occurred many times. V gene TRBV7-6 combines with J gene TRBJ1-2; perhaps TRBD1 as D (6 bases). The germline V gene encodes CDR1 SGHVS and CDR2 FNYEAQ. V lost 4 bases and J lost 2, with 11 bases in between. CDR3 length: 14 amino acids. The CDR3 region has the DNA TGTGCCAGCAGCTCAGGGACACCGAACTATGGCTACACCTTC. Amino acids: CASSSGTPNYGYTF. Full variable domain (missing parts from reference TRBV7-6 and TRBJ1-2): GAGVSQSPRYKVTKRGQDVALRCDPISGHVSLYWYRQALGQGPEFLTYFNYEAQQDKSGLPNDRFSAERPEGSISTLTIQRTEQRDSAMYRCASSSGTPNYGYTFGSGTRLTVV.

This clonotype was seen a handful of times. This chain uses TRBV10-3 with TRBJ2-2, with TRBD2 identical over 13 bases. This CDR3 is built from 18 residues. The germline V gene encodes CDR1 ENHRY and CDR2 SYGVKD. With V trimmed by 2 bases and J by 4 bases, 7 bases remained unmatched. CDR3 sequence reads: CAISEGLAGARGTGELFF. CDR3 bases: TGTGCCATCAGTGAGGGACTAGCGGGGGCGCGAGGCACCGGGGAGCTGTTTTTT.